This T cell receptor (beta chain) was documented in a study of shared clonotypes between healthy human individuals. Study details: Researchers drew samples from two women and a few men aged 18 to 49. CD4 naive and memory got three plates each, CD8 naive two, CD8 memory one.

Clones were sequenced by immunoSEQ multiplex PCR, and TCRdb holds only the in-frame ones, with some missing. Seen here are about 2.1 million clones, 85% to 95% observed once, and the top ten hold 1.7%. The V segment lost 5 bases and the J segment 0 bases; nucleotides outside the gene matches: 7. Germline CDR1 is PRHDT and CDR2 is FYEKMQ (reference sequence). The length of the CDR3 is 15 residues. Naive CD8 cells lacked CD45RO and underwent positive selection for CCR7, leaving out terminally differentiated effector memory CD45RA+ cells. What was sequenced was naive CD8+ T cells from PBMCs. This clonotype was sampled from a man between 18 and 35 years old in good health. Some clones in this sample may be carry-over from other donors' samples. J is TRBJ2-7 and V is TRBV13; 7 bases are shared with TRBD1. The CDR3 nucleotides read TGTGCCAGCAGCGTAGTCACAGGGGACTCCTACGAGCAGTACTTC. This codes for CASSVVTGDSYEQYF. The full variable domain, in which reference TRBV13 and TRBJ2-7 provide the parts outside the CDR3, is AAGVIQSPRHLIKEKRETATLKCYPIPRHDTVYWYQQGPGQDPQFLISFYEKMQSDKGSIPDRFSAQQFSDYHSELNMSSLELGDSALYFCASSVVTGDSYEQYFGPGTRLTVT.